There are a few counts of the clone carrying this TCR beta chain. This sample was included in a study of blood T cell repertoires in COVID-19. CDR1 LNHNV and CDR2 YYDKDF come from the germline V gene (reference sequence). Trimming took 3 bases from V and 5 from J, leaving 6 bases between them. CDR3 length equals 12 residues. The repertoire was sequenced with immunoSEQ multiplex PCR; TCRdb's copy has only in-frame clones and lacks some. The sample records more than 110,000 clones, 84% being singletons. The TCR comes from a man aged 35 to 55 with acute COVID-19. Sequences were obtained from PBMCs or T cells enriched from blood (not recorded which). This sequence joins TRBV15 and TRBJ2-3; no reliable D call. The CDR3 DNA is TGTGCCACCAGCAGGTCAGGAGATACGCAGTATTTT. It translates to CATSRSGDTQYF.